Each of the 4 T cell receptor beta chains below was sequenced from the same sample in a study of T-cell memory formation after mild COVID-19. TCRdb reanalysed the 5' RACE reads using MiXCR and keeps one entry per CDR3 protein. The sample comprises hundreds of thousands of distinct CDR3 sequences, 25% to 30% of which are singletons, and approximately 13% rests with the top ten. The sample comprised PBMCs or a T cell subset sorted from them (not recorded which). These receptors were collected from an adult woman who had mild COVID-19 (a few samples of this study predate the infection). Cell type and time point are not known.

In DNA form, the CDR3 reads TGTGCCAGCAGCGCCCCAGGATATTCACCCCTCCACTTT. Translating gives CASSAPGYSPLHF. The gene calls are TRBV11-1 and TRBJ1-6; no clear D gene. CDR1 SGHAT and CDR2 FQDESV come from the germline V gene (reference sequence). This CDR3 comprises 13 residues. Trimming cost V 5 bases and J 8 bases, with 10 bases left between them.

The chain couples TRBV7-2 to TRBJ1-2; 7 nucleotides align to TRBD1. The J segment lost 4 bases and the V segment lost 5 bases, leaving 7 bases of the junction unmatched. Germline V CDR1 and CDR2: SGHTA, FQGNSA. This CDR3 is built from 14 residues. CDR3 in amino acids: CASSPGRTGYGYTF. The CDR3 DNA reads as TGTGCCAGCAGCCCCGGAAGGACAGGCTATGGCTACACCTTC.

The chain is built from TRBV18 and TRBJ2-2, with 7 bases matching TRBD2. CDR3 length: 16 amino acids. With 1 base clipped from V and 1 base from J, the junction kept 3 bases outside the gene matches. CDR1 and CDR2 from the germline V gene are KGHSH and LQKENI. Here the CDR3 DNA reads TGTGCCAGCTCACCACTGAGCGGGATGAACACCGGGGAGCTGTTTTTT. This encodes CASSPLSGMNTGELFF.

J is TRBJ1-3 and V is TRBV5-4, with a tentative D call TRBD1 (5 bases). Germline V gene lookup returns CDR1 SGHNT and CDR2 YYREEE (reference sequence). Trimming removed 7 bases from V and 3 bases from J, with 17 bases in between. CDR3 length: 15 amino acids. The CDR3 spells CASSADGAVGNTIYF. As DNA, the CDR3 is TGTGCCAGCTCCGCGGACGGGGCAGTTGGAAACACCATATATTTT.